Listed below are T cell receptor beta chains from one sample, sequenced in a study of T cell responses to AZD1222 COVID-19 vaccine. Assay used: immunoSEQ multiplex PCR; TCRdb lists only in-frame clones, some missing. In the table there are about 130,000 clones, over 75% of which are singletons. Material: peripheral blood, obtained on day 0 of AZD1222 vaccination. The receptors were gathered from an adult in good health. CDR3s include the opening cysteine and the closing phenylalanine or tryptophan. The D gene is left open where the match is weak. Part of the rows lack a size; the others show once, few, many or a class for expanded clones.

v_gene,j_gene,d_gene,abundance,CDR3nt,CDR3aa
TRBV20-1,TRBJ1-1,-,once,TGCAGTGCTACTGACAGCCCAGGGACTGAAGCTTTCTTT,CSATDSPGTEAFF
TRBV5-4,TRBJ2-7,-,-,TGTGCCAGCAGCTCACAGGGACTCCTCTCCTACGAGCAGTACTTC,CASSSQGLLSYEQYF
TRBV5-4,TRBJ1-2,TRBD1,-,TGTGCCAGCAGCCCGGCCACAGGGGCTTCTGGCGGCTACACCTTC,CASSPATGASGGYTF
TRBV7-3,TRBJ2-1,-,-,TGTGCCAGCAGCTCCCGAGGGGGAAATGAGCAGTTCTTC,CASSSRGGNEQFF
TRBV30,TRBJ2-7,TRBD1,-,TGTGCCTGGCGGACAGGGCACTCCTACGAGCAGTACTTC,CAWRTGHSYEQYF
TRBV2,TRBJ2-1,-,-,TGTGCCATCAAAAAGGGTGGGGGGGCTGTCAATGAGCAGTTCTTC,CAIKKGGGAVNEQFF
TRBV10-2,TRBJ1-1,-,-,TGCGCCAGCAGTGAGTTTACAGGGACCACGAACACTGAAGCTTTCTTT,CASSEFTGTTNTEAFF
TRBV21-1,TRBJ1-4,-,-,TGTGCCAGCAGCGAGGAAGGGGTCTCCAATGAAAAACTGTTTTTT,CASSEEGVSNEKLFF
TRBV19,TRBJ2-7,TRBD2,-,TGTGCCAGTAGTAGGTTTAGCGGGAGTACCTACGAGCAGTACTTC,CASSRFSGSTYEQYF
TRBV7-2,TRBJ2-2,TRBD1,once,TGTGCCAGCAGCTCGACGAGGGGGCCCGGGGAGCTGTTTTTT,CASSSTRGPGELFF
TRBV29-1,TRBJ1-2,-,-,TGCAGCGTTAACGGGGTTGGACAGCCAAGCTATGGCTACACCTTC,CSVNGVGQPSYGYTF
TRBV4-2,TRBJ2-4,-,-,TGTGCCAGCAGCCAAGATTTCGCGGGAAAAGCCAAAAACATTCAGTACTTC,CASSQDFAGKAKNIQYF
TRBV27,TRBJ1-6,-,-,TGTGCCAGCAGTACCCCCGGGACATTGGTGTCACCCCTCCACTTT,CASSTPGTLVSPLHF
TRBV7-2,TRBJ1-4,TRBD1,-,TGTGCCAGCAGCCTCGGGACAGCAACTAATGAAAAACTGTTTTTT,CASSLGTATNEKLFF
TRBV5-1,TRBJ2-5,-,-,TGCGCCAGCAGCGTTATCCGGGAGACCCAGTACTTC,CASSVIRETQYF
TRBV10-3,TRBJ2-2,TRBD2,-,TGTGCCATCGGTCGAAGCGGGGGGCCCAAGAACACCGGGGAGCTGTTTTTT,CAIGRSGGPKNTGELFF
TRBV3-1/TRBV3-2,TRBJ1-1,TRBD1,-,TGTGCCAGCAGCCAAAGCTACAGGGGGGAGACTTTCTTT,CASSQSYRGETFF
TRBV5-1,TRBJ1-1,-,-,TGCGCCAGCAGCTTCGTTGCGGGTGACACTGAAGCTTTCTTT,CASSFVAGDTEAFF
TRBV18,TRBJ2-1,-,-,TGTGCCAGCTCACCCGGGAACAATGAGCAGTTCTTC,CASSPGNNEQFF
TRBV6-1,TRBJ2-5,-,-,TGTGCCAGCAGTGAGTACAGGAAAGAGACCCAGTACTTC,CASSEYRKETQYF
TRBV15,TRBJ1-5,-,-,TGTGCCACCAGCAGGGACATTAGCAATCAGCCCCAGCATTTT,CATSRDISNQPQHF
TRBV6-2/TRBV6-3,TRBJ1-2,-,once,TGTGCCAGCAGTTACGGCCTTTTAGACGGCTACACCTTC,CASSYGLLDGYTF
TRBV28,TRBJ1-5,TRBD1,-,TGTGCCAGCAGAATGACAGGGGGCTTGGAAGGGCCCCAGCATTTT,CASRMTGGLEGPQHF
TRBV6-5,TRBJ1-1,-,few,TGTGCCACCACTTTATGGAACACTGAAGCTTTCTTT,CATTLWNTEAFF
TRBV10-1,TRBJ2-3,TRBD2,-,TGCGCCAGCAGTTCGGGACTAGCGGGGATGCGCACAGATACGCAGTATTTT,CASSSGLAGMRTDTQYF
TRBV11-1,TRBJ2-7,-,-,TGTGCCAGCTCCCTCCGGGGCGTCGGCGAGCAGTACTTC,CASSLRGVGEQYF
TRBV7-9,TRBJ1-1,-,many,TGTGCCAGCAGGGGCAGGAAGGATGAAGCTTTCTTT,CASRGRKDEAFF
TRBV6-2/TRBV6-3,TRBJ2-2,-,-,TGTGCCAGCAGTTATCAAGGGGCGGGAACCGGGGAGCTGTTTTTT,CASSYQGAGTGELFF
TRBV3-1/TRBV3-2,TRBJ2-7,TRBD1,-,TGTGCCAGCAGTTTATTGCCGGGACAGGGAACTGACGAGCAGTACTTC,CASSLLPGQGTDEQYF
TRBV24-1,TRBJ2-3,TRBD2,-,TGTGCCACCAGTGATTATCGGGGGGGTAGCACAGATACGCAGTATTTT,CATSDYRGGSTDTQYF
TRBV7-9,TRBJ2-1,-,-,TGTGCCAGCAGCCCAGGTGGAGGGCGCAATGAGCAGTTCTTC,CASSPGGGRNEQFF
TRBV19,TRBJ2-6,-,-,TGTGCCAGTAGTATTAGGGGGGCTGGGGCCAACGTCCTGACTTTC,CASSIRGAGANVLTF
TRBV29-1,TRBJ2-7,TRBD1,-,TGCAGCGTTAGGACAGGTTTCTCCTACGAGCAGTACTTC,CSVRTGFSYEQYF
TRBV2,TRBJ1-1,TRBD1,-,TGTGCCAGCCAGACAGGGGACACTGAAGCTTTCTTT,CASQTGDTEAFF
TRBV11-2,TRBJ2-3,-,once,TGTGCCAGCAGCTTAGAACGGGGAGGCACAGATACGCAGTATTTT,CASSLERGGTDTQYF
TRBV7-9,TRBJ1-1,-,-,TGTGCCAGCAGCCGATCCGGGACGTCTAACACTGAAGCTTTCTTT,CASSRSGTSNTEAFF
TRBV19,TRBJ1-5,-,-,TGTGCCAGTAACGGACCCTCCGGTAGCAATCAGCCCCAGCATTTT,CASNGPSGSNQPQHF
TRBV29-1,TRBJ2-7,-,-,TGCAGCGCGCGGACAGATTCCTACGAGCAGTACTTC,CSARTDSYEQYF
TRBV28,TRBJ1-3,TRBD1,few,TGTGCCAGCCGAGTGAAAGGGACAGCCTTCTCTGGAAACACCATATATTTT,CASRVKGTAFSGNTIYF
TRBV6-2/TRBV6-3,TRBJ1-5,TRBD1,-,TGTGCCAGCAGTTACGCCATACAGGGGGGGGGCAATCAGCCCCAGCATTTT,CASSYAIQGGGNQPQHF
TRBV28,TRBJ2-5,-,-,TGTGCCAGCAGTTTATCCGGGGTGGAGACCCAGTACTTC,CASSLSGVETQYF
TRBV10-3,TRBJ1-1,-,-,TGTGCCATCAGTGACTCCCGTATGGAGGCTTTCTTT,CAISDSRMEAFF
TRBV7-2,TRBJ2-5,-,-,TGTGCCAGCAGCCAATCTTCGACTAGCCAAGAGACCCAGTACTTC,CASSQSSTSQETQYF
TRBV7-2,TRBJ1-3,-,-,TGTGCCAGCAGCTTAGACAGGGTCTTCTCTGGAAACACCATATATTTT,CASSLDRVFSGNTIYF
TRBV3-1/TRBV3-2,TRBJ2-1,TRBD2,-,TGTGCCAGCAGCCCTGGACTAGCGGGGGGCGCCGAGTTCTTC,CASSPGLAGGAEFF
TRBV7-9,TRBJ1-2,-,-,TGTGCCAGCAGCTTACCGGGGCACTATGGCTACACCTTC,CASSLPGHYGYTF
TRBV11-2,TRBJ2-7,TRBD2,-,TGTGCCAGCAGCTTAGATCGTCTAGCGGGAGCATACGAGCAGTACTTC,CASSLDRLAGAYEQYF
TRBV7-9,TRBJ2-2,-,once,TGTGCCAGCAGCTTGGGTCTCCGGGGGCGCCGTGGAAGCACCGGGGAGCTGTTTTTT,CASSLGLRGRRGSTGELFF
TRBV9,TRBJ2-5,-,-,TGTGCCAGCAGCGAGCGTGGCATCCAAGAGACCCAGTACTTC,CASSERGIQETQYF
TRBV9,TRBJ1-4,-,-,TGTGCCAGCAGCCAGCAGGCAACTAATGAAAAACTGTTTTTT,CASSQQATNEKLFF